This TCR beta chain was sequenced in a study of blood T cell repertoires in COVID-19 (TCRdb year 2020). Concerning the study at large: Samples from collaborators originated in the United States, Italy and Spain and spanned both the acute and convalescent phases of COVID-19. The prospective study material was composed of cDNA or gDNA derived from T cells, B-cell-depleted T cells, or PBMCs. The dataset comprised deeply sampled blood TCRbeta repertoires from subjects exposed to, actively infected with, or recovered from COVID-19. The repertoires were made available in a free public database intended to serve as a resource for research on the immune response to SARS-CoV-2. The samples were drawn from two sources: the first 160 participants of the ongoing ImmuneRACE study, and 1,200 or so subjects contributed by 6 global collaborators. A de-identified subject ID, COVID-19 status, age in years and sex were almost always included in the sample metadata. Where HLA class I and class II types were available, the types were taken from metadata supplied by the sample provider, not from assay-based typing. Broad study findings and their caveats: The amount of clinical and demographic metadata varied by source and participant and was provided uncurated.

The immunoSEQ Assay, a bias-controlled multiplex PCR, was used to amplify TCRbeta CDR3 regions from genomic DNA. The study's own analysis went as follows. The number of nucleated cells in each sample was estimated by amplification of reference gene primers within the assay. To quantify the absolute abundance of each unique TCRbeta CDR3 rearrangement, sequence reads were collapsed and filtered. For each sample, productive Simpson clonality was calculated as the square root of Simpson's diversity index over productive rearrangements. TCRdb obtained this table from immuneACCESS and retained in-frame rearrangements with V and J assigned. These tables miss some clones; where compared with another copy, unresolved V genes account for less than half of the shortfall, and the remainder is unexplained. D and trimming come from the DNA, and the V and J calls and clone size come from that table. The sample table lists around 180,000 clones, about 90% of them with a count of one. The ten largest make up approximately 2.7% of the sample.

The germline V gene encodes CDR1 MNHEY and CDR2 SMNVEV (reference sequence). The germline V and J ends show losses of 5 bases and 2 bases respectively, and no gene match explains 13 bases of the junction. The CDR3 holds 18 amino acids from the cysteine to the phenylalanine. The sequence is cut down to CDR3 DNA, 54 bases in frame from base 1. Comment on this clone: Its antigen is currently not known. Qualities for individual bases were not recorded, and no much larger clone is one base off.

Collaborating institutions collected whole blood in K2EDTA tubes following their own protocols. Collaborator samples were shipped for TCRbeta analysis as frozen whole blood, isolated PBMCs, or DNA extracted from either sample type. The chain is assembled from TRBV27 and TRBJ2-2, and 8 junction bases match TRBD2. The receptor was derived from a man in his forties with active or convalescent COVID-19. Sequenced material: peripheral blood. CDR3 sequence: CASSPYLSGGLNTGELFF. The DNA sequence follows: TGTGCCAGCAGTCCATACCTGAGCGGGGGCCTAAACACCGGGGAGCTGTTTTTT.